The 2 T cell receptor beta chains below were found in one sample sequenced in a study of radiotherapy plus CTLA-4 blockade in lung cancer. Using immunoSEQ multiplex PCR, the repertoire was profiled, and TCRdb retains in-frame clones only, with some absent. The profile covers some 34,000 clones, with roughly 72% appearing a single time and under 13% taken by the ten largest. The sample here was peripheral blood, taken from a patient treated with radiotherapy plus ipilimumab. These receptors were obtained from a human donor with non-small cell lung cancer who had stable disease on radiotherapy plus ipilimumab.

This clone was counted between two and nine times. The chain uses TRBV4-1 and TRBJ2-2; D gene uncertain. CDR1 is MGHRA, CDR2 YSYEKL, per germline. Between the trimmed V and J ends, which lost 4 bases and 6 bases, there was a span of 6 bases. This CDR3 spans 12 amino acids. The CDR3 is CASSPFPGELFF. DNA of the CDR3: TGCGCCAGCAGCCCATTTCCCGGGGAGCTGTTTTTT.

The chain is built from TRBV10-3 and TRBJ2-2, with D possibly TRBD1 on 5 matching bases. Germline V CDR1 and CDR2: ENHRY, SYGVKD. The V end lost 6 bases, the J end lost 2 bases, and 10 bases lay between the germline ends. CDR3 size: 14 residues. The CDR3 loop is CAISKDTNTGELFF. In nucleotides, the CDR3 is TGTGCCATCAGCAAGGACACAAACACCGGGGAGCTGTTTTTT.